A selection of T cell receptor beta chains follows, all from one sample in a study of T cells in Graves' hyperthyroidism and ophthalmopathy. One entry per CDR3 protein results from TCRdb running MiXCR on the multiplex PCR reads. The sample has over 700,000 distinct CDR3 sequences; 38% are singletons. Sequenced material: blood. The source of these receptors is a man in his late teens or twenties with Graves' hyperthyroidism. The CDR3 runs from the conserved cysteine through the conserved F or W. D genes are given only for firm matches. Some rows have no size entry. The others give once, few or many, or a class for an expanded clone.

>TRBJ2-7|TRBV7-2|-|-
CASSSPLELYEQYF
TGTGCCAGCAGCTCCCCCCTTGAGCTTTACGAGCAGTACTTC
>TRBJ1-2|TRBV12-3/TRBV12-4|-|-
CASSLAWGRYGYTF
TGTGCCAGCAGTTTAGCGTGGGGGAGGTATGGCTACACCTTC
>TRBJ2-5|TRBV11-3|-|-
CASSDRTQETQYF
TGTGCCAGCAGCGACAGGACCCAAGAGACCCAGTACTTC
>TRBJ2-2|TRBV7-9|-|-
CASSLGGTGELSF
TGTGCCAGCAGCTTGGGGGGCACCGGGGAGCTGTCTTTT
>TRBJ1-1|TRBV14|-|-
CASSQSFSEAFF
TGTGCCAGCAGCCAATCTTTTTCTGAAGCTTTCTTT
>TRBJ2-7|TRBV5-1|-|TRBD2
CASSPQTSGSYEQYF
TGCGCCAGCAGCCCCCAGACTAGCGGCTCCTACGAGCAGTACTTC
>TRBJ2-3|TRBV24-1|few|-
CATSDSTESTDTQYF
TGTGCCACCAGTGACTCGACAGAAAGCACAGATACGCAGTATTTT
>TRBJ1-4|TRBV7-9|few|-
CASSLTLPEKLFF
TGTGCCAGCAGCTTAACGTTACCCGAAAAACTGTTTTTT
>TRBJ1-1|TRBV5-4|-|TRBD1
CASSLGEGSAGGADTEAFF
TGTGCCAGCAGCTTGGGGGAGGGAAGCGCAGGGGGCGCGGACACTGAAGCTTTCTTT
>TRBJ1-6|TRBV9|-|TRBD1
CASSVGTGSSPLHF
TGTGCCAGCAGCGTCGGGACAGGGTCATCACCCCTCCACTTT
>TRBJ2-7|TRBV24-1|once|-
CATKGLSAYEQYF
TGTGCCACCAAGGGACTTTCTGCCTACGAGCAGTACTTC
>TRBJ1-5|TRBV5-1|-|-
CASSLMGQVGQPQHF
TGCGCCAGCAGCCTTATGGGGCAGGTAGGCCAGCCCCAGCATTTT
>TRBJ1-6|TRBV20-1|few|-
CSAISMHSPLHF
TGCAGTGCTATATCAATGCATTCACCCCTCCACTTT
>TRBJ2-5|TRBV12-3/TRBV12-4|-|TRBD1
CASSSAWDRAQETQYF
TGTGCCAGCAGTTCGGCATGGGACAGGGCCCAGGAGACCCAGTACTTC
>TRBJ1-1|TRBV5-1|-|-
CASCPGLMNTEAFF
TGCGCCAGCTGCCCGGGACTCATGAACACTGAAGCTTTCTTT
>TRBJ1-1|TRBV3-1|few|-
CASSADESEAFF
TGTGCCAGCAGCGCCGATGAGTCTGAAGCTTTCTTT
>TRBJ2-5|TRBV2|many|-
CASRARQETQYF
TGTGCCAGCAGGGCAAGGCAAGAGACCCAGTACTTC
>TRBJ1-6|TRBV29-1|-|-
CSVGAGYNQPLHF
TGCAGCGTTGGGGCAGGCTACAATCAGCCCCTCCACTTT
>TRBJ2-5|TRBV10-3|-|-
CATGTRGETQYF
TGTGCCACTGGGACACGGGGAGAGACCCAGTACTTC
>TRBJ2-7|TRBV20-1|-|-
CSARPSGGAGAYEQYF
TGCAGTGCTAGGCCCTCGGGGGGCGCGGGAGCCTACGAGCAGTACTTC
>TRBJ2-2|TRBV20-1|-|-
CSAPDRRHTGELFF
TGCAGTGCGCCAGACAGAAGACACACCGGGGAGCTGTTTTTT
>TRBJ2-6|TRBV5-1|-|-
CASSLYGFSGANVLTF
TGCGCCAGCAGCTTATACGGATTCTCCGGGGCCAACGTCCTGACTTTC
>TRBJ1-5|TRBV20-1|many|-
CSASPGHNQPQHF
TGCAGTGCTTCTCCGGGACACAATCAGCCCCAGCATTTT
>TRBJ2-6|TRBV25-1|-|TRBD2
CASRGGGPPGANVLTF
TGTGCCAGCAGGGGGGGGGGACCTCCTGGGGCCAACGTCCTGACTTTC
>TRBJ1-2|TRBV20-1|-|-
CSASTGPLFYGYTF
TGCAGTGCTAGTACGGGACCGCTATTCTATGGCTACACCTTC
>TRBJ2-7|TRBV12-3/TRBV12-4|-|-
CASSPSAEEQYF
TGTGCCAGCAGTCCGAGTGCGGAGGAGCAGTACTTC
>TRBJ1-1|TRBV18|many|-
CASSPGLENTEAFF
TGTGCCAGCTCACCAGGCCTGGAGAACACTGAAGCTTTCTTT
>TRBJ1-3|TRBV5-6|-|-
CASSLEGDYGNTIYF
TGTGCCAGCAGCTTGGAAGGGGACTACGGAAACACCATATATTTT
>TRBJ2-7|TRBV7-2|-|TRBD1
CASSVQGATYEQYF
TGTGCCAGCAGCGTCCAGGGGGCGACCTACGAGCAGTACTTC
>TRBJ2-5|TRBV2|-|TRBD1
CAGDRATGETQYF
TGTGCCGGCGACAGGGCCACCGGGGAGACCCAGTACTTC